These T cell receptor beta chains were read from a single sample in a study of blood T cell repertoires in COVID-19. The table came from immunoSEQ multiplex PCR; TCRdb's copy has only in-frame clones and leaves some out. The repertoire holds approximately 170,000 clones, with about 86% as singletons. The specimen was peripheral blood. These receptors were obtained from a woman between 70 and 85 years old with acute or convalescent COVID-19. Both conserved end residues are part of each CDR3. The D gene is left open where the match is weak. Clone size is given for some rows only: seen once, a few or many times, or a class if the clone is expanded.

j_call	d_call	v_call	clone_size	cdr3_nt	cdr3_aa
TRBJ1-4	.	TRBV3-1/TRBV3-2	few	TGTGCCAGCAGCCACGGGGGGATCAATGAAAAACTGTTTTTT	CASSHGGINEKLFF
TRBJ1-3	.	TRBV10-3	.	TGTGCCATCACGGCGGGCTCTGGAAACACCATATATTTT	CAITAGSGNTIYF
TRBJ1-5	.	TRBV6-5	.	TGTGCCAGTACTCGGGATGGTTCACAGCCCCAGCATTTT	CASTRDGSQPQHF
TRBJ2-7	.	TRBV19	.	TGTGCCAGTAGTATTACTGGGGGCGCGATCCCCTACGAGCAGTACTTC	CASSITGGAIPYEQYF
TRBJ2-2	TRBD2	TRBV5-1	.	TGCGCCAGCAGCTTGGGCGGGGGCACCGGGGAGCTGTTTTTT	CASSLGGGTGELFF
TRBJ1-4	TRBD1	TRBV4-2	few	TGTGCCAGCAGCTCAGGGACAGGGTCTGAAAAACTGTTTTTT	CASSSGTGSEKLFF
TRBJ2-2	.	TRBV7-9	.	TGTGCCAGCGGCCCGGCGGGCGGGGAGCTGTTTTTT	CASGPAGGELFF
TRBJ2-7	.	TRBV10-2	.	TGCGCCAGCAGAGGACCTAGCCTACGAGCTGGGCAGTACTTC	CASRGPSLRAGQYF
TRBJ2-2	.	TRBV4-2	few	TGTGCCAGCAGCCAATCGGACTCCACCGGGGAGCTGTTTTTT	CASSQSDSTGELFF
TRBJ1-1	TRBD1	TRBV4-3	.	TGCGCCAGCAGCCAAGATGACAGGGGGATCGTGAACACTGAAGCTTTCTTT	CASSQDDRGIVNTEAFF
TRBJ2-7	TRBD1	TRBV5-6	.	TGTGCCAGCAGCTTGGCCGGGACAGGGCCCTACGAGCAGTACTTC	CASSLAGTGPYEQYF
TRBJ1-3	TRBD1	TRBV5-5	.	TGTGCCAGCAGCTTTACAGGGGGATCTGGAAACACCATATATTTT	CASSFTGGSGNTIYF
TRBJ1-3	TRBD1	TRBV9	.	TGTGCCAGCAGCGCGGGACAGACCCTCTTGGGAAACACCATATATTTT	CASSAGQTLLGNTIYF
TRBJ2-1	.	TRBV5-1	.	TGCGCCAGCAGCTTGATCGTAGGGGGGGCCATTTTCTTC	CASSLIVGGAIFF
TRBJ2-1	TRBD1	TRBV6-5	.	TGTGCCAGCAGTTACCCCGGGACAGGGGTCAATGAGCAGTTCTTC	CASSYPGTGVNEQFF
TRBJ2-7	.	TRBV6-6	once	TGTGCCAGCAGTTACGCGGGAAGCTCCTACGAGCAGTACTTC	CASSYAGSSYEQYF
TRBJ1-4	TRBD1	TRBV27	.	TGTGCCAGCAGGCCGACAGGGGGCATGGAAAAACTGTTTTTT	CASRPTGGMEKLFF
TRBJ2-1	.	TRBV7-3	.	TGTGCCAGCAGCTTAACGCCCGTGAGCTCCTACAATGAGCAGTTCTTC	CASSLTPVSSYNEQFF
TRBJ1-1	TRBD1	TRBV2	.	TGTGCCAGCAGTGCTCCCGGGACAGTGAACACTGAAGCTTTCTTT	CASSAPGTVNTEAFF
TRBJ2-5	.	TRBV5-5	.	TGTGCCAGCAGCTTGGCCGTCCGCAGGCAAGAGACCCAGTACTTC	CASSLAVRRQETQYF
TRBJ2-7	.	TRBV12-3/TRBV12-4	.	TGTGCCAGCAGTTTATCCGGGGTCTACGAGCAGTACTTC	CASSLSGVYEQYF
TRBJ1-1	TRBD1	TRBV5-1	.	TGCGCCAGCAGCTTGGCGCGGGCAGGGGGCGTACGGACTGAAGCTTTCTTT	CASSLARAGGVRTEAFF
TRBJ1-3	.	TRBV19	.	TGTGCCAGTAGTTCCACTAGCTCTGGAAACACCATATATTTT	CASSSTSSGNTIYF
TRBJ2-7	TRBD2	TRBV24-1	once	TGTGCCACCAGTGATCGGCTAGCGGGAGTGGACGAGCAGTACTTC	CATSDRLAGVDEQYF
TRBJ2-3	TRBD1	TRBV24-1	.	TGTGCCACCAGTGATTGGCAGGGGGCAGATACGCAGTATTTT	CATSDWQGADTQYF
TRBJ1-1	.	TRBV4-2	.	TGTGCCAGCAGCCAATCGATGGGGGCGGTGATGACTGAAGCTTTCTTT	CASSQSMGAVMTEAFF
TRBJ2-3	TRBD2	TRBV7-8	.	TGTGCCAGCAGCCCGTGGACTAGCGGGGGATTGGTGGATACGCAGTATTTT	CASSPWTSGGLVDTQYF
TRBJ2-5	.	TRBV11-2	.	TGTGCCAGCAGCTTCTCCTACCAAGAGACCCAGTACTTC	CASSFSYQETQYF
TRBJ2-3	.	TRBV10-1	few	TGCGCCAGCAGTCCCAACACAGATACGCAGTATTTT	CASSPNTDTQYF
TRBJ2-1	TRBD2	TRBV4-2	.	TGTGCCAGCAGCCAAGTCGGACTAGCGGTAAACAATGAGCAGTTCTTC	CASSQVGLAVNNEQFF
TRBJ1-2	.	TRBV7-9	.	TGTGCCAGCAGTACGAACCAGGGGTATGGCTACACCTTC	CASSTNQGYGYTF
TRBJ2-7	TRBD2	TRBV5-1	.	TGCGCCAGCAGCGGGACTAGCGGCCCTAGCTCCTACGAGCAGTACTTC	CASSGTSGPSSYEQYF
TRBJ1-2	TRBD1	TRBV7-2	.	TGTGCCAGCACCAAAGGACAGGATGGCTATGGCTACACCTTC	CASTKGQDGYGYTF
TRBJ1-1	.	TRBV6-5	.	TGTGCCAGCAGTTACGGCCCCACAGAGAACACTGAAGCTTTCTTT	CASSYGPTENTEAFF
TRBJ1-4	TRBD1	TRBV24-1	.	TGTGCCACCAGTGAACCCGGGACAGGGAACGAAAAACTGTTTTTT	CATSEPGTGNEKLFF
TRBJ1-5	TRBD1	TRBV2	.	TGTGCCAGCAGTGGGGACAGGACGCGCAATCAGCCCCAGCATTTT	CASSGDRTRNQPQHF
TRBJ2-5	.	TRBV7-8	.	TGTGCCAGCAGCTTGCTAACCGGGAGCGACCAGTACTTC	CASSLLTGSDQYF
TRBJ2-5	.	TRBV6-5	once	TGTGCCAGCAGTACCCCACGGAGTTACCAAGAGACCCAGTACTTC	CASSTPRSYQETQYF
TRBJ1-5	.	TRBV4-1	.	TGCGCCAGCAGCCAAGCAGACACAGGTCAGCCCCAGCATTTT	CASSQADTGQPQHF
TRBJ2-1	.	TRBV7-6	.	TGTGCCAGCAGCTTAGGGGGCTATGAGCAGTTCTTC	CASSLGGYEQFF
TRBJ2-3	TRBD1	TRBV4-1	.	TGCGCCAGCAGCCACCCACCGGGACAGGCGGCAGATACGCAGTATTTT	CASSHPPGQAADTQYF
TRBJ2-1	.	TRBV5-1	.	TGCGCCAGCAGCTTGGTTTTAGTGGGGGCCCATGAGCAGTTCTTC	CASSLVLVGAHEQFF
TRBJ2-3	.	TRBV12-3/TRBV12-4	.	TGTGCCAGCAGTTACGGGATTACGCAGTATTTT	CASSYGITQYF
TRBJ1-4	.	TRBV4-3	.	TGCGCCACTGCCACCCTCGCGGGCGAAAAACTGTTTTTT	CATATLAGEKLFF
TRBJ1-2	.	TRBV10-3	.	TGTGCCATCAGTTCTGCGGAAAGGAATGGCTACACCTTC	CAISSAERNGYTF
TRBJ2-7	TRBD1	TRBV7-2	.	TGTGCCAGCAGCTCGCCCGGACAGGTTCTCTACGAGCAGTACTTC	CASSSPGQVLYEQYF
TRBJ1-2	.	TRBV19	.	TGTGCCAGTAGCACACAGAGAACTGGCGGCTACACCTTC	CASSTQRTGGYTF